Following are 27 T cell receptor beta chains from one sample sequenced in a study of cytomegalovirus exposure and HLA in healthy donors (dated by TCRdb to 2015 to 2018). Library preparation used the immunoSEQ multiplex PCR assay. For the multiplex PCR, a mixture combining 60 forward primers for TCR Vbeta segments and 13 reverse primers for TCR Jbeta segments was used. The clones in this table, taken by TCRdb from immuneACCESS, are in-frame only. Not every clone is retained; where verified, under half of the shortfall comes from an unresolved V gene, and the cause of the rest is unknown. Counted in this sample were approximately 260,000 clones; about 90% of them appeared once. The top ten clones comprise 1.5% to 2% of the sample. Sequencing was performed on PBMCs. These receptors all stem from a girl aged 2 to 9 in good health and CMV-seronegative.

The chain carries TRBV4-1 and TRBJ2-1; TRBD2 aligns across 13 bases. This CDR3 contains 20 residues. In germline, CDR1 is MGHRA, CDR2 YSYEKL. Losses at the gene ends were 2 bases for V and 3 bases for J; bases not matched to a gene: 13. The CDR3 sequence is CASSQLSGTSGTQSYNEQFF. The DNA of the CDR3 is TGCGCCAGCAGCCAACTATCCGGGACTAGCGGGACCCAAAGCTACAATGAGCAGTTCTTC.

This chain connects TRBV6-1 to TRBJ1-2; TRBD1 aligns across 9 bases. The CDR3 runs to 14 residues. Germline trimming cut 5 bases from V and 8 bases from J; bases unmatched to any gene: 9. Germline CDR1 and CDR2: MNHNS and SASEGT. Here the CDR3 reads CASSRDRVTGGYTF. In DNA, the CDR3 is TGTGCCAGCAGTAGGGACAGGGTTACGGGAGGCTACACCTTC.

V gene TRBV5-1 combines with J gene TRBJ1-1, with 8 bases that match TRBD1. This CDR3 spans 14 amino acids. The germline gives CDR1 SGHRS, CDR2 YFSETQ. The trim removed 1 base at V and 5 bases at J, leaving 4 bases unmatched. Written as DNA, the CDR3 is TGCGCCAGCAGCTTGAAAACAGGGGGAACTGAAGCTTTCTTT. This codes for CASSLKTGGTEAFF.

The CDR3 bases are TGTGCCAGCAGTTTTGGGACAGGCTATGGCTACACCTTC. Translation gives CASSFGTGYGYTF. This rearrangement joins TRBV27 to TRBJ1-2; 8 positions match TRBD1. V lost 3 bases to trimming and J lost 4 bases; unmatched junction nucleotides: 1. Germline lookup yields CDR1 MNHEY and CDR2 SMNVEV (reference sequence). CDR3 size: 13 residues.

The chain combines TRBV5-4 with TRBJ2-7; TRBD2 might be the D (6 bases). CDR3 size: 15 residues. V lost 0 bases and J 2 bases, leaving 12 bases between the germline ends. Germline loops: CDR1 SGHNT, CDR2 YYREEE (reference sequence). The CDR3 here is CASSLGLGLTYEQYF. Written as DNA, the CDR3 is TGTGCCAGCAGCTTGGGACTAGGTCTGACCTACGAGCAGTACTTC.

This chain joins TRBV7-9 and TRBJ1-5; TRBD1 matches at 9 bases. V lost 5 bases and J lost 4; bases outside the gene matches: 3. The germline V gene encodes CDR1 SEHNR and CDR2 FQNEAQ (reference sequence). The CDR3 has 14 amino acids. Written as DNA, the CDR3 is TGTGCCAGCAGCCCACAGGGGGCAAATCAGCCCCAGCATTTT. Residues: CASSPQGANQPQHF.

The genes are TRBV19 and TRBJ1-4; 9 bases are a match to TRBD1. The CDR3 runs 17 residues. Germline lookup yields CDR1 LNHDA and CDR2 SQIVND (reference sequence). After removal of 5 bases from V and 4 bases from J, the junction contained 11 bases not matched to a gene. CDR3: CASSLSRDRVFNEKLFF. In nucleotides, the CDR3 is TGTGCCAGTAGTCTGTCCCGGGACAGGGTATTTAATGAAAAACTGTTTTTT.

The CDR3, as DNA: TGTGCCAGCAGTACCACTAGCGGGACCATCCCCCTCGAGCAGTACTTC. Amino acid sequence: CASSTTSGTIPLEQYF. This chain uses TRBV27 with TRBJ2-7; 10 nucleotides match TRBD2. Trimming removed 5 bases from V and 6 bases from J; junction bases left unmatched: 13. The CDR3 runs 16 residues. Germline V lookup: CDR1 MNHEY, CDR2 SMNVEV (reference sequence).

The CDR3 DNA is TGTGCCAGCAGCCGGTACGGTGTCGCCACTGAAGCTTTCTTT. Protein: CASSRYGVATEAFF. V is TRBV7-2 and J is TRBJ1-1, with no clear D. CDR1 is SGHTA, CDR2 FQGNSA, per germline. The CDR3 runs to 14 residues. V lost 5 bases, J lost 4 bases, and 14 bases lay in between.

The chain recombines TRBV29-1 with TRBJ2-1; D not certain. This CDR3 spans 12 amino acids. V was trimmed by 3 bases and J by 8 bases, leaving 11 bases between them. Per the germline V gene, CDR1 is SQVTM and CDR2 is ANQGSEA. The CDR3 sequence is CSVDLAVDEQFF. The CDR3 DNA is TGCAGCGTTGATCTCGCAGTGGATGAGCAGTTCTTC.

This clone was picked up one time. The chain joins TRBV7-3 to TRBJ2-2; the D gene is possibly TRBD1 (6 bases). CDR3 length: 15 residues. V dropped 6 bases and J dropped 3 bases, with 14 bases sitting between them. The germline gives CDR1 SGHTA, CDR2 FQGTGA. CDR3 loop: CASSRDRTDTGELFF. The CDR3 coding sequence is TGTGCCAGCAGTCGTGACAGGACCGACACCGGGGAGCTGTTTTTT. Variable domain in full (rest from reference TRBV7-3 and TRBJ2-2): GAGVSQTPSNKVTEKGKYVELRCDPISGHTALYWYRQSLGQGPEFLIYFQGTGAADDSGLPNDRFFAVRPEGSVSTLKIQRTERGDSAVYLCASSRDRTDTGELFFGEGSRLTVL.

The chain carries TRBV7-8 and TRBJ2-2; TRBD1 aligns across 9 bases. Germline assignment: CDR1 SGHVS and CDR2 FQNEAQ. There are 18 residues in the CDR3. Losses at the gene ends were 2 bases for V and 0 bases for J; bases not matched to a gene: 7. In DNA form, the CDR3 reads TGTGCCAGCAGCTTACGGGCTGGGACAGGGACGAACACCGGGGAGCTGTTTTTT. It yields the protein CASSLRAGTGTNTGELFF.

The V call is TRBV29-1, the J call TRBJ1-2, with 8 positions matching TRBD1. The germline V gene has CDR1 SQVTM and CDR2 ANQGSEA. The CDR3 has 13 amino acids. J was trimmed by 4 bases and V by 6 bases; bases with no gene match: 7. The CDR3 reads CSVAGGVSYGYTF. DNA for the CDR3: TGCAGCGTGGCAGGGGGCGTCAGCTATGGCTACACCTTC.

This chain uses TRBV5-1 with TRBJ2-1, with a possible D match to TRBD2 (6 bases). The ends were cut back, 0 bases at V and 4 bases at J, with 14 bases in the middle. The CDR3 covers 16 residues. Germline CDR1 reads SGHRS; CDR2 reads YFSETQ. In DNA, the CDR3 is TGCGCCAGCAGCTTGGGATGGGAGGTTAGGTACAATGAGCAGTTCTTC. Its protein product is CASSLGWEVRYNEQFF.

CDR3 DNA sequence: TGTGCCAGTAGTGGGACAGTCATGAACACTGAAGCTTTCTTT. Translated, it gives CASSGTVMNTEAFF. The chain uses TRBV19 and TRBJ1-1; 7 bases line up with TRBD1. V was clipped by 5 bases and J by 0 bases; unmatched bases: 3. The CDR3 extends over 14 amino acids. Germline V gives CDR1 LNHDA, CDR2 SQIVND (reference sequence).

V and J are TRBV14 and TRBJ2-3; D is unresolved. The V gene's germline CDR1 is SGHDN and CDR2 FVKESK. The CDR3 sequence is 14 residues long. Trimming took 3 bases from V and 0 from J, leaving 7 bases between them. CDR3: CASSHRYSTDTQYF. CDR3 nucleotides: TGTGCCAGCAGCCACAGGTATAGCACAGATACGCAGTATTTT. Combining the CDR3 with reference TRBV14 and TRBJ2-3 gives the whole variable domain EAGVTQFPSHSVIEKGQTVTLRCDPISGHDNLYWYRRVMGKEIKFLLHFVKESKQDESGMPNNRFLAERTGGTYSTLKVQPAELEDSGVYFCASSHRYSTDTQYFGPGTRLTVL.

This clone has only one observation. The chain couples TRBV6-1 to TRBJ2-7, with TRBD2 as a possible D gene (5 bases). Trimming cost V 6 bases and J 0 bases, with 12 bases left between them. Germline lookup yields CDR1 MNHNS and CDR2 SASEGT. The CDR3 length is 14 residues. The CDR3 DNA is TGTGCCAGCAGAAACCCCGGGAACTCCTACGAGCAGTACTTC. The encoded protein is CASRNPGNSYEQYF.

About this clone: The same CDR3 is also encoded by other DNA sequences in this sample. This chain connects TRBV27 to TRBJ1-6; TRBD1 agrees at 7 bases. The V and J ends lost 5 bases and 6 bases, in that order; junction bases with no gene match: 4. This CDR3 is built from 14 residues. CDR1 and CDR2 (germline): MNHEY, SMNVEV (reference sequence). The CDR3 region has the DNA TGTGCCAGCAGTCCGGGACAGCGTAATTCACCCCTCCACTTT. Protein product: CASSPGQRNSPLHF.

V and J are TRBV5-4 and TRBJ2-1, with TRBD2 as a possible D gene (6 bases). The ends were cut back, 0 bases at V and 0 bases at J, with 10 bases in the middle. The length of the CDR3 is 16 residues. CDR1 and CDR2 (germline): SGHNT, YYREEE (reference sequence). CDR3 coding DNA: TGTGCCAGCAGCTTGGTGGCCGGGAGCTCCTACAATGAGCAGTTCTTC. Its translation: CASSLVAGSSYNEQFF.

The rearrangement uses TRBV19 and TRBJ2-7; D is possibly TRBD2 (5 bases). The V end was cut by 3 bases, the J end by 2 bases, with 14 bases between. The CDR3 has 15 amino acids. In germline, CDR1 is LNHDA, CDR2 SQIVND (reference sequence). Here the CDR3 reads CASSIMSGSTYEQYF. The CDR3 coding sequence is TGTGCCAGTAGTATTATGAGCGGTAGCACCTACGAGCAGTACTTC. Supplemented by reference TRBV19 and TRBJ2-7, the full variable domain reads DGGITQSPKYLFRKEGQNVTLSCEQNLNHDAMYWYRQDPGQGLRLIYYSQIVNDFQKGDIAEGYSVSREKKESFPLTVTSAQKNPTAFYLCASSIMSGSTYEQYFGPGTRLTVT.

The chain joins TRBV7-2 to TRBJ2-1; D possibly corresponds to TRBD1 (5 bases). Trimming took off 1 base at V and 5 bases at J, with 9 bases between the two ends. Germline CDR1 is SGHTA and CDR2 is FQGNSA. CDR3 size: 14 residues. The chain's CDR3 is CASSLGGSNNEQFF. The CDR3, as DNA: TGTGCCAGCAGCTTAGGGGGCAGCAACAATGAGCAGTTCTTC.

With regard to this clone: Other DNA sequences from this sample encode an identical CDR3 as well. CDR3 bases: TGCAGTGCTCGACAGGGTTACGAGCAGTACTTC. It encodes CSARQGYEQYF. This chain uses TRBV20-1 with TRBJ2-7, with 7 bases fitting TRBD1. Trimming cost V 5 bases and J 4 bases; bases outside gene matches: 2. The germline V gene has CDR1 DFQATT and CDR2 SNEGSKA (reference sequence). The CDR3 length is 11 residues.

The sample holds a few counts of this clone. The chain employs TRBV6-5 and TRBJ1-4; D gene unclear. The CDR3 runs to 14 residues. Germline-derived CDR1 and CDR2 are MNHEY and SVGAGI. The V end was cut by 9 bases, the J end by 5 bases, with 16 bases between. The CDR3 spells CASRAGIGNEKLFF. In DNA form, the CDR3 reads TGTGCCAGTAGAGCGGGCATCGGGAATGAAAAACTGTTTTTT.

This clone was recorded once. Other DNA sequences in this sample translate to the same CDR3. V and J are TRBV5-1 and TRBJ2-7; D possibly corresponds to TRBD1 (6 bases). The germline CDR1 and CDR2 sequences are SGHRS and YFSETQ. Trimming took 4 bases from V and 1 from J, leaving 9 bases between them. This CDR3 region has 13 residues. CDR3 sequence: CASSPDSSYEQYF. The CDR3 DNA reads as TGCGCCAGCAGCCCGGACAGTTCCTACGAGCAGTACTTC.

The V and J genes are TRBV27 and TRBJ2-1; 10 nucleotides align to TRBD2. Germline assignment: CDR1 MNHEY and CDR2 SMNVEV (reference sequence). The CDR3 is 15 amino acids. V was pared by 6 bases and J by 4 bases, with 6 bases of the junction left unmatched. CDR3 DNA: TGTGCCAGCAGCATAGCGGGGGGCGGATACAATGAGCAGTTCTTC. Protein sequence: CASSIAGGGYNEQFF.

The V gene is TRBV19, the J gene TRBJ1-2; perhaps TRBD1 as D (6 bases). Per the germline V gene, CDR1 is LNHDA and CDR2 is SQIVND (reference sequence). V lost 6 bases and J lost 4, with 15 bases in between. The CDR3 extends over 14 amino acids. CDR3 amino acids: CASRTQQGGYGYTF. In nucleotides, the CDR3 is TGTGCCAGTAGGACCCAACAGGGCGGCTATGGCTACACCTTC.

As concerns this clone: One end of the junction varies from germline; a read error may be responsible. This chain uses TRBV7-6 with TRBJ2-1, with 10 bases aligning to TRBD2. The CDR3 sequence is 16 residues long. Per germline, CDR1 SGHVS and CDR2 FNYEAQ. CDR3: CASSLAGTSEYNEQFF. The CDR3 nucleotides read TGTGCCAGCAGCCTAGCCGGGACTAGCGAATACAATGAGCAGTTCTTC. The full variable domain, completed using reference TRBV7-6 and TRBJ2-1, is GAGVSQSPRYKVTKRGQDVALRCDPISGHVSLYWYRQALGQGPEFLTYFNYEAQQDKSGLPNDRFSAERPEGSISTLTIQRTEQRDSAMYRCASSLAGTSEYNEQFFGPGTRLTVL.